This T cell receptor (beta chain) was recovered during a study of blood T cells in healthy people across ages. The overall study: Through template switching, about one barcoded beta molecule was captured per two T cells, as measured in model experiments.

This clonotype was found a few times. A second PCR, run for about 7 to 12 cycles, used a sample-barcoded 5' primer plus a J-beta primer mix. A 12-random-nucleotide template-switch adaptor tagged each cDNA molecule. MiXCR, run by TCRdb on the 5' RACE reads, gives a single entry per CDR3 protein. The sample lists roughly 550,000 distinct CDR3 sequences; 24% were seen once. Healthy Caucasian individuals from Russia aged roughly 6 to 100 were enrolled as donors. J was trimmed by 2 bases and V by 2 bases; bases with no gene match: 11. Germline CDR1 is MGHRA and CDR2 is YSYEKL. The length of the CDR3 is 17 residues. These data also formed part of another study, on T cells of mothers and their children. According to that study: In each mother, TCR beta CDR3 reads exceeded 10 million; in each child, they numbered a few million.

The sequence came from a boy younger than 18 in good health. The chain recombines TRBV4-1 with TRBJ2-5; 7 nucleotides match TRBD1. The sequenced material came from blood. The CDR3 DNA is TGCGCCAGCAGCCAACAGGGTCCGGGACAGCCACAAGAGACCCAGTACTTC. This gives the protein CASSQQGPGQPQETQYF.